A selection of T cell receptor beta chains follows, all from one sample in a study of regulatory T cells in long-lasting Graves disease. TCRdb redid the calling of the multiplex PCR reads with MiXCR, one entry per CDR3 protein. The repertoire holds roughly 400,000 distinct CDR3 sequences, with approximately 15% as singletons. These data also formed part of another study, on T cells in Graves' hyperthyroidism and ophthalmopathy.

Material: peripheral blood mononuclear cells (PBMCs), obtained at new diagnosis, from a patient treated with antithyroid drugs. These TCRs come from a woman aged 40 to 50 with Graves disease. CDR3s include the opening cysteine and the closing phenylalanine or tryptophan. D genes are given only for firm matches. Rows give clone size only sometimes, using once, few, many, or a class for an expanded clone.

j_call clone_size d_call v_call cdr3_nt cdr3_aa
TRBJ2-5 many NA TRBV28 TGTGCCAGCAGGGGGTTTGAAGAGACCCAGTACTTC CASRGFEETQYF
TRBJ2-1 NA NA TRBV5-6 TGTGCCAGCAGCAATCCCGGGACCGGCTACAATGAGCAGTTCTTC CASSNPGTGYNEQFF
TRBJ2-7 many TRBD1 TRBV13 TGTGCCAGCAGCTTAAGTTTAGACCCGACAGGGCCTCCCTACGAGCAGTACTTC CASSLSLDPTGPPYEQYF
TRBJ1-4 many TRBD1 TRBV9 TGTGCCAGCAGCGTAGTGGGGGACAGTAATGAAAAACTGTTTTTT CASSVVGDSNEKLFF
TRBJ2-7 many NA TRBV20-1 TGCAGTGTGAAGAGAACCACCTCATCCTACGAGCAGTACTTC CSVKRTTSSYEQYF
TRBJ2-3 many TRBD2 TRBV19 TGTGCCAGTAGTATATGGCTAGCGGGAGCCACAGATACGCAGTATTTT CASSIWLAGATDTQYF
TRBJ1-1 NA NA TRBV5-1 TGCGCCAGCAGCCCGGGGAGTTGGGGGGATATTGAAGCTTTCTTT CASSPGSWGDIEAFF
TRBJ2-2 few TRBD1 TRBV6-4 TGTGCCAGCAGTCCGGGACAGGGGAGGACCGGGGAGCTGTTTTTT CASSPGQGRTGELFF
TRBJ2-4 many NA TRBV6-5 TGTGCCAGCAGTTCAACCGGGACGTCGAAGGCCAAAAACATTCAGTACTTC CASSSTGTSKAKNIQYF
TRBJ1-1 many NA TRBV7-9 TGTGCCAGCAGCTTAGATGGGGCGGTTGAAGCTTTCTTT CASSLDGAVEAFF
TRBJ2-2 few NA TRBV9 TGTGCCAGCAGCCCGCGATACAGCGGAGCGAACACCGGGGAGCTGTTTTTT CASSPRYSGANTGELFF
TRBJ2-3 many NA TRBV12-3/TRBV12-4 TGTGCCAGCAGTCCCCCCGGCAGGGATAGCACAGATACGCAGTATTTT CASSPPGRDSTDTQYF
TRBJ1-4 NA NA TRBV20-1 TGCAGTGCTGGTCAGGGAGCAACTAATGAAAAACTGTTTTTT CSAGQGATNEKLFF
TRBJ1-4 many NA TRBV15 TGTGCCACCAGCAAACGGGACGATGAAAAACTGTTTTTT CATSKRDDEKLFF
TRBJ2-3 many NA TRBV6-2/TRBV6-3 TGTGCCAGCAGAACCGGGACATTGTCCTGGGATACGCAGTATTTT CASRTGTLSWDTQYF
TRBJ2-5 many NA TRBV27 TGTGCCAGCAGTTTAGGACCTCCTGGCCAAGAGACCCAGTACTTC CASSLGPPGQETQYF
TRBJ2-7 many NA TRBV2 TGTGCCAGCAGAACGGACAGTACCTACGAGCAGTACTTC CASRTDSTYEQYF
TRBJ2-5 many TRBD2 TRBV28 TGTGCCAGCAGTTTGCTGCCGTCAACTAGCGGGGAGGAGACCCAGTACTTC CASSLLPSTSGEETQYF
TRBJ1-6 few NA TRBV7-9 TGTGCCAGCAGCTTAGCGCACAGAGCTTCACCCCTCCACTTT CASSLAHRASPLHF
TRBJ1-3 NA NA TRBV7-2 TGTGCCAGCAGCTTAGGCCCCGTGGGCGGAAGCTCTGGAAACACCATATATTTT CASSLGPVGGSSGNTIYF
TRBJ2-2 NA NA TRBV7-3 TGTGCCAGCAGCCCCTCTTACAGTAGCGAGGAGCTGTTTTTT CASSPSYSSEELFF
TRBJ2-3 NA NA TRBV6-2/TRBV6-3 TGTGCCAGCAGTCCAGTAGGGCCAGATACGCAGTATTTT CASSPVGPDTQYF
TRBJ1-2 many NA TRBV2 TGTGCCAGCAGTACGATGACAGGTCCGGGTGGCTACACCTTC CASSTMTGPGGYTF
TRBJ2-1 few NA TRBV6-2/TRBV6-3 TGTGCCAGCAGCACCAGCCCGCCATACAATGAGCAGTTCTTC CASSTSPPYNEQFF
TRBJ2-1 NA NA TRBV12-3/TRBV12-4 TGTGCCAGCAAACTCGACTTTAGTGTCGATGAGCAGTTCTTC CASKLDFSVDEQFF
TRBJ2-7 few NA TRBV7-8 TGTGCCAGCAGCTTAAATACAGGGCCCTACTACGAGCAGTACTTC CASSLNTGPYYEQYF
TRBJ2-7 many TRBD2 TRBV12-3/TRBV12-4 TGTGCCAGCAGCCAGCTAGCGGCGGGCGAGCAGTACTTC CASSQLAAGEQYF
TRBJ2-6 many NA TRBV12-3/TRBV12-4 TGTGCCAGCAGTTTCCGGGACCGCTTGACTTTC CASSFRDRLTF
TRBJ1-2 many NA TRBV11-2 TGTGCCAGCAGCTTAGGGATTAACTATGGCTACACCTTC CASSLGINYGYTF
TRBJ1-5 many NA TRBV12-3/TRBV12-4 TGTGCCAGCAGTTACGACGGATCCTCGGAGCCCCAGCATTTT CASSYDGSSEPQHF
TRBJ2-7 many NA TRBV12-5 TGTGCTAGTGGTTGGGTCTCCTACGAGCAGTACTTC CASGWVSYEQYF
TRBJ2-1 many TRBD1 TRBV7-8 TGTGCCAGCACCGAACGGACAGGGGGTTCCGCTGAGCAGTTCTTC CASTERTGGSAEQFF
TRBJ2-4 NA TRBD2 TRBV7-2 TGTGCCAGCAGCTTAGGGACTAGCGGGAGTGTTCGGAACATTCAGTACTTC CASSLGTSGSVRNIQYF
TRBJ2-7 few NA TRBV5-1 TGCGCCAGCAGCTTGGTCCAGATGAACTACGAGCAGTACTTC CASSLVQMNYEQYF
TRBJ2-5 many TRBD2 TRBV11-3 TGTGCCAGCAGCCCTCAGCGGGGGCGACAAGAGACCCAGTACTTC CASSPQRGRQETQYF
TRBJ2-7 many TRBD1 TRBV3-1 TGTGCCAGCAGCGGTCCCGGGACAGGGATCGGTGGGTACGAGCAGTACTTC CASSGPGTGIGGYEQYF
TRBJ2-3 many NA TRBV28 TGTGCCAGCAGTTCTCGGAAGGGGGCAGATACGCAGTATTTT CASSSRKGADTQYF
TRBJ2-1 many NA TRBV30 TGTGCCTGGAGTGATGCATCCTACAATGAGCAGTTCTTC CAWSDASYNEQFF
TRBJ2-3 few TRBD1 TRBV4-2 TGTGCCAGCACCCCAACTCAAGGACAGGGTAGCACAGATACGCAGTATTTT CASTPTQGQGSTDTQYF
TRBJ2-1 many TRBD2 TRBV12-3/TRBV12-4 TGTGCCAGCAGTTCCTCGTCGATGCGGGAGGGTAGCAATGAGCAGTTCTTC CASSSSSMREGSNEQFF
TRBJ1-2 many NA TRBV12-3/TRBV12-4 TGTGCCAGCAGTTCCAACCACTACTATGGCTACACCTTC CASSSNHYYGYTF
TRBJ1-5 many NA TRBV12-3/TRBV12-4 TGTGCCAGCAGTTTTCGTAGCAATCAGCCCCAGCATTTT CASSFRSNQPQHF
TRBJ1-1 NA NA TRBV7-3 TGTGCCAGCAGCCCGTTCACGGGGGCTGAAGCTTTCTTT CASSPFTGAEAFF
TRBJ2-7 many NA TRBV19 TGTGCCAGTAGTATGTTCGCAGAACGCTCCTACGAGCAGTACTTC CASSMFAERSYEQYF
TRBJ2-3 once NA TRBV28 TGTGCCAGCACCAATGGGGGGTGGGGAGATACGCAGTATTTT CASTNGGWGDTQYF
TRBJ2-3 many NA TRBV20-1 TGCAGTGCCCCGCCGGCTAGGAGTGGAGATACGCAGTATTTT CSAPPARSGDTQYF
TRBJ2-7 few NA TRBV29-1 TGCAGCGTTGAATCCGGCCCAGGACAGAATTCCTACGAGCAGTACTTC CSVESGPGQNSYEQYF
TRBJ1-1 many NA TRBV11-2 TGTGCCAGCAGCTTCACCCGACCCCCCTCTAACACTGAAGCTTTCTTT CASSFTRPPSNTEAFF
TRBJ1-5 many NA TRBV28 TGTGCCAGCAGTTCGGGGGGGCAGGGAAATCAGCCCCAGCATTTT CASSSGGQGNQPQHF
TRBJ2-3 few NA TRBV27 TGTGCCAGCAGTTTACTCCCTAACACAGGTACGCAGTATTTT CASSLLPNTGTQYF
TRBJ2-1 many NA TRBV11-3 TGTGCCAGCAGCTTAGACGGCTTGGTGGGGAATGAGCAGTTCTTC CASSLDGLVGNEQFF
TRBJ1-5 NA NA TRBV19 TGTGCCAGTAGTATAGACAGGGCCTTCAATCAGCCCCAGCATTTT CASSIDRAFNQPQHF
TRBJ2-7 NA NA TRBV7-9 TGTGCCAGCAGCTTAGTAAGTCGAAAAGCCTACGAGCAGTACTTC CASSLVSRKAYEQYF
TRBJ2-1 many TRBD2 TRBV27 TGTGCCAGCAGTTTGTCCGAGCCGGGACTAGCGGGACTCCTTAGCGACAATGAGCAGTTCTTC CASSLSEPGLAGLLSDNEQFF